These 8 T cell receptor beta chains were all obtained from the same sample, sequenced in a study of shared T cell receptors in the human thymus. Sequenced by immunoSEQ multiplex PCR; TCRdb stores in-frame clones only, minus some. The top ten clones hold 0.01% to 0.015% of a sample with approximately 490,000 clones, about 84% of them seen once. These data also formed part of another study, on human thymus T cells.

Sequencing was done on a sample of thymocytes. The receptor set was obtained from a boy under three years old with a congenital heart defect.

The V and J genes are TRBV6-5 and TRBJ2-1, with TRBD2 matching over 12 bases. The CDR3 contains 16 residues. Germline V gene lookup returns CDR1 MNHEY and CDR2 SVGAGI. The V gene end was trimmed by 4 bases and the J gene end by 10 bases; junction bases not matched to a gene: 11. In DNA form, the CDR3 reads TGTGCCAGCAGTTCGCCGACTAGCGGGAGACGAGAAGAGCAGTTCTTC. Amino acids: CASSSPTSGRREEQFF.

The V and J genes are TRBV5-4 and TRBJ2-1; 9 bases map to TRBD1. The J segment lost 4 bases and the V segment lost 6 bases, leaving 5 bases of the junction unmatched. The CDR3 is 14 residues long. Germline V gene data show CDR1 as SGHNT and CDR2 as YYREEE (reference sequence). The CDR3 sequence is CASNPGTGYNEQFF. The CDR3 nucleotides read TGTGCCAGCAACCCCGGGACAGGGTACAATGAGCAGTTCTTC.

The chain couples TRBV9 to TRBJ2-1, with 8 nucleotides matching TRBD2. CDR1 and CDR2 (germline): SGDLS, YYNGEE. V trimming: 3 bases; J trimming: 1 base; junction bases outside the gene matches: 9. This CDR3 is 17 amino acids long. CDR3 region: CASSACGREVSYNEQFF. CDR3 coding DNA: TGTGCCAGCAGCGCCTGTGGGCGGGAGGTGTCCTACAATGAGCAGTTCTTC.

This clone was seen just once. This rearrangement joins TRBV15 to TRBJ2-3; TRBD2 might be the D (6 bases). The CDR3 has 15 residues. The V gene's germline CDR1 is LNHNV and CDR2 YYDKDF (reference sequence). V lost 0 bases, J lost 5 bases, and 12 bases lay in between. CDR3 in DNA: TGTGCCACCAGCAGAGAGGCGGGATTGGAAGATACGCAGTATTTT. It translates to CATSREAGLEDTQYF.

The CDR3 nucleotides read TGTGCCAGCAGCTTAGGATTGTCTAGCGGGATGGATACGCAGTATTTT. Protein: CASSLGLSSGMDTQYF. J is TRBJ2-3 and V is TRBV11-1, with 9 bases aligning to TRBD2. V was pared by 1 base and J by 6 bases, with 8 bases of the junction left unmatched. CDR1 SGHAT and CDR2 FQDESV come from the germline V gene (reference sequence). There are 16 residues in the CDR3.

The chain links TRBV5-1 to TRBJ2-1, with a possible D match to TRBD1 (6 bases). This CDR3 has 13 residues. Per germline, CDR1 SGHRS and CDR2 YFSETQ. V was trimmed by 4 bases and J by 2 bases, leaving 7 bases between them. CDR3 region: CASSRDTYNEQFF. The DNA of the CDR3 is TGCGCCAGCAGCCGGGACACCTACAATGAGCAGTTCTTC.

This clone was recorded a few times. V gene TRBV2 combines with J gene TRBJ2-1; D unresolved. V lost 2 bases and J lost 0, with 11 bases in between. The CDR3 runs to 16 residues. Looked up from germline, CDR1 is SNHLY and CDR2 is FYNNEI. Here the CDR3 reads CASSERQEISYNEQFF. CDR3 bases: TGTGCCAGCAGTGAACGGCAGGAAATCTCCTACAATGAGCAGTTCTTC.

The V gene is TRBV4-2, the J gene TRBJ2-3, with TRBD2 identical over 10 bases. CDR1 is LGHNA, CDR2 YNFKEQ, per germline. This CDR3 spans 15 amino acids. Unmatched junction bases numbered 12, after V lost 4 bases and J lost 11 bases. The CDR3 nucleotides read TGTGCCAGCAGCCGTATAGCGGGAGGTTTAGACGGGCAGTATTTT. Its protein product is CASSRIAGGLDGQYF.